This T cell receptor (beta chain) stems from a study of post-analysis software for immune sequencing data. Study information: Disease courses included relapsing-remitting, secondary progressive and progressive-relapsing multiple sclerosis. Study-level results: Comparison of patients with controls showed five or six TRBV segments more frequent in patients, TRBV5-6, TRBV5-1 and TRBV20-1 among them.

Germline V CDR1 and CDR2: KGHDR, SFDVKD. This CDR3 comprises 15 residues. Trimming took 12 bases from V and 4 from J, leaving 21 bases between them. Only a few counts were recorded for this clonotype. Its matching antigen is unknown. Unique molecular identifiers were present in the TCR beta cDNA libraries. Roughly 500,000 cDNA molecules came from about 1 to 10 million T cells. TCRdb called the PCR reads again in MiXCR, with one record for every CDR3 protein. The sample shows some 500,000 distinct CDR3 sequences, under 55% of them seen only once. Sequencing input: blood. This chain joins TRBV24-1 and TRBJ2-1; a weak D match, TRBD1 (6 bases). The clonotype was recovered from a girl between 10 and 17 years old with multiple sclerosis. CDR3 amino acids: CAVAATGTHYNEQFF. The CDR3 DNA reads TGTGCCGTCGCCGCTACCGGGACACATTACAATGAGCAGTTCTTC.